The 19 T cell receptor beta chains given below trace back to one sample, sequenced in a study of blood T cell repertoires in COVID-19. Some clones are missing from TCRdb's copy, which holds only in-frame ones; the method was immunoSEQ multiplex PCR. The sample carries approximately 240,000 clones, around 87% recorded once. Sample: PBMCs or T cells enriched from blood (not recorded which). Receptors originate from a woman between 18 and 30 years old in a cohort exposed to, infected with or recovered from COVID-19 (not recorded which).

The chain is built from TRBV5-6 and TRBJ1-1, with a weak D call TRBD1 (5 bases). Deletions cut 5 bases from V and 4 bases from J, with 12 bases between. CDR3 length equals 13 residues. In germline, CDR1 is SGHDT, CDR2 YYEEEE. Here the CDR3 DNA reads TGTGCCAGCAGGCGGGGGGTGGCCACTGAAGCTTTCTTT. Its protein product is CASRRGVATEAFF.

The V call is TRBV11-2, the J call TRBJ1-2, with D possibly matching TRBD1 (6 bases). Germline V CDR1 and CDR2: SGHAT, FQNNGV. There are 15 residues in the CDR3. The V end lost 5 bases, the J end lost 3 bases, and 16 bases lay between the germline ends. The CDR3 bases are TGTGCCAGCAGCCCTGGCGGGGGGCGCGACTATGGCTACACCTTC. Protein: CASSPGGGRDYGYTF. Full variable domain (missing parts from reference TRBV11-2 and TRBJ1-2): EAGVAQSPRYKIIEKRQSVAFWCNPISGHATLYWYQQILGQGPKLLIQFQNNGVVDDSQLPKDRFSAERLKGVDSTLKIQPAKLEDSAVYLCASSPGGGRDYGYTFGSGTRLTVV.

This rearrangement joins TRBV24-1 to TRBJ2-5; 8 nucleotides align to TRBD2. The germline V gene encodes CDR1 KGHDR and CDR2 SFDVKD. The length of the CDR3 is 14 residues. J was trimmed by 0 bases and V by 5 bases; bases with no gene match: 1. The CDR3 reads CATSGGGNQETQYF. CDR3 in DNA: TGTGCCACCAGTGGCGGGGGGAACCAAGAGACCCAGTACTTC.

This chain joins TRBV11-2 and TRBJ1-1; 9 positions agree with TRBD1. The ends lost 5 bases at V and 2 bases at J; junction bases unmatched: 3. This CDR3 has 14 amino acids. Germline V gives CDR1 SGHAT, CDR2 FQNNGV. For the CDR3, the DNA is TGTGCCAGCAGCCGGGACAGGGTCAACACTGAAGCTTTCTTT. This codes for CASSRDRVNTEAFF.

In its sample, this clone was seen once. The genes are TRBV9 and TRBJ2-2; D is perhaps TRBD2 (5 bases). The V end lost 2 bases, the J end lost 3 bases, and 11 bases lay between the germline ends. Germline V CDR1 and CDR2: SGDLS, YYNGEE. The CDR3 is made up of 15 amino acids. CDR3 sequence reads: CASSVEGAYTGELFF. The CDR3, as DNA: TGTGCCAGCAGCGTTGAGGGCGCGTACACCGGGGAGCTGTTTTTT.

This clone was recorded once. The chain has TRBV3-1 (or the pseudogene TRBV3-2) and TRBJ2-5, with a possible D match to TRBD1 (5 bases). Germline V gene lookup returns CDR1 LGHDT and CDR2 YNNKEL (reference sequence). This CDR3 is built from 14 residues. Trimming pared 1 base from V and 5 bases from J, leaving 11 bases between. The CDR3 DNA reads as TGTGCCAGCAGCCAAGTGGGCTACAGGGAGACCCAGTACTTC. Amino acid sequence: CASSQVGYRETQYF.

The CDR3 nucleotides are TGTGCCAGCAGCGACGGGACAGGGAAACTCTACGAGCAGTACTTC. This gives the protein CASSDGTGKLYEQYF. The chain uses TRBV28 and TRBJ2-7; 9 positions match TRBD1. There are 15 residues in the CDR3. Germline CDR1 is MDHEN and CDR2 is SYDVKM. V was clipped by 6 bases and J by 3 bases; unmatched bases: 9.

V is TRBV10-1 and J is TRBJ1-2; D is unclear. The CDR3 is 13 residues long. Between the trimmed V and J ends, which lost 0 bases and 8 bases, there was a span of 10 bases. CDR1 WNHNN and CDR2 SYGVQD come from the germline V gene (reference sequence). In DNA, the CDR3 is TGCGCCAGCAGTGAGTCGAGGTTCTCCGGCTACACCTTC. This codes for CASSESRFSGYTF.

The chain carries TRBV27 and TRBJ2-7, with D possibly being TRBD1 (6 bases). In germline, CDR1 is MNHEY, CDR2 SMNVEV (reference sequence). This CDR3 has 15 amino acids. V lost 5 bases, J lost 2 bases, and 16 bases lay in between. This CDR3 is CASSLRGLATYEQYF. The CDR3 DNA is TGTGCCAGCAGTCTCAGGGGTTTAGCGACCTACGAGCAGTACTTC.

The chain carries TRBV6-5 and TRBJ2-7; no clear D gene. From germline, CDR1 is MNHEY and CDR2 SVGAGI. This CDR3 contains 12 residues. The ends were cut back, 6 bases at V and 2 bases at J, with 8 bases in the middle. CDR3 residues: CASRRLPYEQYF. The CDR3 nucleotides read TGTGCCAGCAGAAGACTTCCCTACGAGCAGTACTTC.

The chain has TRBV5-1 and TRBJ1-6; D perhaps matches TRBD1 (6 bases). This CDR3 region has 15 residues. CDR1 and CDR2 from the germline V gene are SGHRS and YFSETQ. V was clipped by 4 bases and J by 9 bases, with 17 bases between them. The CDR3 bases are TGCGCCAGCAGCCCGGATCTGGACAGTTTTTCACCCCTCCACTTT. The encoded protein is CASSPDLDSFSPLHF.

The chain combines TRBV28 with TRBJ1-2; 9 nucleotides match TRBD1. CDR3 size: 14 residues. With 6 bases clipped from V and 0 bases from J, the junction kept 2 bases outside the gene matches. The germline V gene has CDR1 MDHEN and CDR2 SYDVKM. CDR3 loop: CASSRQGANYGYTF. The CDR3 DNA sequence: TGTGCCAGCAGCCGACAGGGGGCTAACTATGGCTACACCTTC.

This clone was detected once. CDR3 DNA sequence: TGTGCCAGCAGCGTAGACAGGGGCGGCACCGGGGAGCTGTTTTTT. As protein: CASSVDRGGTGELFF. This chain uses TRBV9 with TRBJ2-2; 7 nucleotides align to TRBD1. Germline lookup yields CDR1 SGDLS and CDR2 YYNGEE. This CDR3 has 15 amino acids. V lost 0 bases and J lost 4; bases outside the gene matches: 3.

The rearrangement joins TRBV28 to TRBJ2-7; 8 bases fit TRBD1. The CDR3 is made up of 14 amino acids. Per germline, CDR1 MDHEN and CDR2 SYDVKM. The junction had 8 bases not matched to a gene; V was cut back by 6 bases and J by 4 bases. The CDR3 nucleotides read TGTGCCAGCAGGCCCCGGACAGGGTTTTACGAGCAGTACTTC. Its protein product is CASRPRTGFYEQYF.

This clone was counted a single time. The CDR3 nucleotides are TGTGCCAGCAGCTTCTTCTCGGGCAGGGCAAATGAGCAGTTCTTC. Translating gives CASSFFSGRANEQFF. The chain employs TRBV7-9 and TRBJ2-1, with a weak D call TRBD1 (5 bases). V dropped 3 bases and J dropped 7 bases, with 16 bases sitting between them. Germline lookup yields CDR1 SEHNR and CDR2 FQNEAQ (reference sequence). CDR3 length: 15 residues.

The chain joins TRBV11-2 to TRBJ2-5; 10 positions match TRBD1. V was clipped by 3 bases and J by 5 bases; unmatched bases: 6. Germline V gives CDR1 SGHAT, CDR2 FQNNGV. This CDR3 contains 15 residues. Here the CDR3 DNA reads TGTGCCAGCAGCTTGACAGGGGGCTTTTTGGAGACCCAGTACTTC. This gives the protein CASSLTGGFLETQYF.

The gene calls are TRBV29-1 and TRBJ1-1, with no clear D. Germline CDR1 SQVTM, CDR2 ANQGSEA. This CDR3 spans 14 amino acids. Trimming took 8 bases from V and 3 from J, leaving 19 bases between them. DNA of the CDR3: TGCAGCACAAAAACTAGGGCTAGACACACTGAAGCTTTCTTT. Its translation: CSTKTRARHTEAFF.

This clone has only a few counts. J is TRBJ2-7 and V is TRBV7-9; 9 positions match TRBD1. Germline V gives CDR1 SEHNR, CDR2 FQNEAQ (reference sequence). The CDR3 extends over 14 amino acids. V lost 3 bases, J lost 6 bases, and 6 bases stayed unmatched. Here the CDR3 DNA reads TGTGCCAGCAGCTTTTGGACAGGGGCGAGCGAGCAGTACTTC. Its protein is CASSFWTGASEQYF.

The table lists this clone with a count of one. This chain connects TRBV29-1 to TRBJ2-1, with D uncertain. This CDR3 spans 16 amino acids. V shed 8 bases and J shed 0 bases, with 20 bases lying between them. Per the germline V gene, CDR1 is SQVTM and CDR2 is ANQGSEA. CDR3 DNA sequence: TGCAGCCCAGTCCCACTGGGCGTATCCTCCTACAATGAGCAGTTCTTC. Translation: CSPVPLGVSSYNEQFF.